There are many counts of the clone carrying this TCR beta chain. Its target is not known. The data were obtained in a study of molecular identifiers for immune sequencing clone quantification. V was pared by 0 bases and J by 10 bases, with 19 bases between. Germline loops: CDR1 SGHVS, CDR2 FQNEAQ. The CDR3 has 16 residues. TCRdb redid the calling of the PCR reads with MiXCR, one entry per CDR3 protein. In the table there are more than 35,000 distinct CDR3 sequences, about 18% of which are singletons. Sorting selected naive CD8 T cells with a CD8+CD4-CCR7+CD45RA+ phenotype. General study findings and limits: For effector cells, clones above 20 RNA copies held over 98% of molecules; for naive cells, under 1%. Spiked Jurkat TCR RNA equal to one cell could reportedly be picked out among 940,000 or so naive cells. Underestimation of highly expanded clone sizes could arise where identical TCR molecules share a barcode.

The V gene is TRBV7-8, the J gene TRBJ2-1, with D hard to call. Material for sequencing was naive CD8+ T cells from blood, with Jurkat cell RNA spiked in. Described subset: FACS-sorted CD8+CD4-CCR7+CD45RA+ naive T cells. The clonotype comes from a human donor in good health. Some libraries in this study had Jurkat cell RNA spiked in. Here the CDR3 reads CASSLAQGFGLGEQFF. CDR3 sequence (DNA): TGTGCCAGCAGCTTAGCGCAAGGGTTTGGGCTGGGCGAGCAGTTCTTC.